This T cell receptor beta chain was observed in a study of glioma-infiltrating T cells. General study points: Gliomas, especially low-grade, showed above-expected tissue-blood divergence; non-neoplastic patients showed below.

This clonotype appeared many times. What it recognizes is unknown. The iRepertoire nested amplicon-rescue multiplex PCR amplified TCR alpha and beta CDR3s from RNA. TCRdb itself ran the multiplex PCR reads through MiXCR, one entry per CDR3 protein. The sample carries 110,000 or so distinct CDR3 sequences, 25% to 30% recorded once. Germline values: CDR1 MNHEY, CDR2 SMNVEV (reference sequence). V was cut by 3 bases and J by 3 bases, with 8 bases left in between. The CDR3 length is 13 residues. This TCR was sampled from a human donor with low-grade glioma or glioblastoma, undergoing nonglioma brain surgery, or in good health (not recorded which). Material: glioma tissue, nonneoplastic brain tissue, or PBMCs (not recorded which). J is TRBJ1-1 and V is TRBV27, with TRBD1 as a possible D gene (6 bases). The CDR3 sequence is CASSLGADTEAFF. CDR3 DNA sequence: TGTGCCAGCAGTTTGGGGGCGGACACTGAAGCTTTCTTT.